Sequencing of this T cell receptor (beta chain) was carried out in a study of cytomegalovirus exposure and HLA in healthy donors. Study in general: Early released data had about 80 million unique TCRs, all coming from HLA-typed donors. The study, taken as a whole, reports: The study found most TCR sequences rare, yet found some public TCRs in many donors.

The PCR contained 60 Vbeta and 13 Jbeta primers. Sequenced by immunoSEQ multiplex PCR; TCRdb stores in-frame clones only, minus some. The sample lists 100,000 to 150,000 clones, around four fifths occurring once. V lost 7 bases and J lost 10; bases outside the gene matches: 9. The CDR3 runs to 14 residues. CDR1 MNHEY and CDR2 SVGAGI come from the germline V gene. The table lists this clone with a few counts. The antigen is undetermined. What was sequenced was PBMCs. This chain connects TRBV6-5 to TRBJ1-6, with TRBD1 matching 8 bases. This clonotype was sampled from a man aged 18-30 years in good health and CMV-seropositive. The CDR3 coding sequence is TGTGCCAGCACCCTTGGGACAGGTCAATCACCCCTCCACTTT. Its translation is CASTLGTGQSPLHF.